Shown below are 13 T cell receptor beta chains from a single sample sequenced in a study of beta chain features in type 1 diabetes. Expressed TCRB transcripts were sequenced after all isolated RNA was converted to cDNA. Produced via immunoSEQ multiplex PCR; TCRdb's table is partial and in-frame only. The table has hundreds of thousands of clones, about 71% seen once. The sequenced sample consisted of naive CD4+ T cells from blood. These receptors were obtained from a man aged 30 to 39 in good health.

The rearrangement uses TRBV4-3 and TRBJ2-1, with D uncertain. This CDR3 contains 14 residues. Germline V gene data show CDR1 as LGHNA and CDR2 as YSLEER. Trimming pared 0 bases from V and 8 bases from J, leaving 11 bases between. CDR3 bases: TGCGCCAGCAGCCAAGACGCTAGTAGGGATGAGCAGTTCTTC. Translating gives CASSQDASRDEQFF.

This chain connects TRBV29-1 to TRBJ1-1; D may be TRBD1 (5 bases). V was trimmed by 3 bases and J by 1 base, leaving 12 bases between them. This CDR3 region has 14 residues. Germline CDR1 reads SQVTM; CDR2 reads ANQGSEA. CDR3 DNA: TGCAGCGTTGACACAGGCGGGAAGAACACTGAAGCTTTCTTT. This gives the protein CSVDTGGKNTEAFF. Based on the CDR3 plus reference TRBV29-1 and TRBJ1-1, the full variable domain is SAVISQKPSRDICQRGTSLTIQCQVDSQVTMMFWYRQQPGQSLTLIATANQGSEATYESGFVIDKFPISRPNLTFSTLTVSNMSPEDSSIYLCSVDTGGKNTEAFFGQGTRLTVV.

The chain employs TRBV11-2 and TRBJ2-5; D uncertain. The V end lost 0 bases, the J end lost 3 bases, and 5 bases lay between the germline ends. Germline values: CDR1 SGHAT, CDR2 FQNNGV. CDR3 length equals 13 residues. The CDR3 spells CASSLDPEETQYF. The CDR3 nucleotides read TGTGCCAGCAGCTTAGACCCGGAAGAGACCCAGTACTTC.

This sequence joins TRBV21-1 and TRBJ2-5. TRBV21-1 is classified as a pseudogene. The CDR3 has 12 residues. The CDR3 region is CASSKEVGTQYF. The CDR3 bases are TGTGCCAGCAGCAAAGAAGTGGGTACCCAGTACTTC.

This clone was seen more than once but under ten times. The gene calls are TRBV29-1 and TRBJ2-3; D is unclear. V was cut by 5 bases and J by 4 bases, with 13 bases left in between. Looked up from germline, CDR1 is SQVTM and CDR2 is ANQGSEA. This CDR3 has 13 amino acids. CDR3 sequence: CSVPMGVADTQYF. The CDR3 DNA reads as TGCAGCGTTCCTATGGGCGTTGCAGATACGCAGTATTTT.

This clone was detected a few times. The rearrangement joins TRBV5-4 to TRBJ2-1; TRBD2 matches at 9 bases. Trimming removed 1 base from V and 5 bases from J; junction bases left unmatched: 7. CDR3 length: 16 residues. The germline CDR1 and CDR2 sequences are SGHNT and YYREEE (reference sequence). This chain's CDR3 is CASSLPLAGAHNEQFF. The CDR3, as DNA: TGTGCCAGCAGCTTGCCATTAGCGGGAGCACACAATGAGCAGTTCTTC.

This clone was seen a handful of times. The chain combines TRBV4-2 with TRBJ1-1, with D unresolved. The germline V gene has CDR1 LGHNA and CDR2 YNFKEQ. CDR3 size: 13 residues. Trimming took 0 bases from V and 3 from J, leaving 5 bases between them. CDR3 DNA sequence: TGTGCCAGCAGCCAAGATTTCGACACTGAAGCTTTCTTT. This gives the protein CASSQDFDTEAFF.

The chain uses TRBV29-1 and TRBJ2-3, with a tentative D call TRBD1 (6 bases). CDR1 is SQVTM, CDR2 ANQGSEA, per germline. The CDR3 has 15 amino acids. V lost 5 bases and J 4 bases, leaving 19 bases between the germline ends. The CDR3 bases are TGCAGCGTTCACCCCGGGACATTCGTATCAGATACGCAGTATTTT. This translates into CSVHPGTFVSDTQYF.

There are a few counts of this clone. V gene TRBV25-1 combines with J gene TRBJ2-2, with no clear D. Trimming removed 3 bases at V and 7 bases at J, with 12 bases between. CDR3 size: 14 residues. The germline gives CDR1 MGHDK, CDR2 SYGVNS. CDR3 sequence: CASSDTSYVGELFF. In DNA, the CDR3 is TGTGCCAGCAGTGATACTTCGTATGTCGGGGAGCTGTTTTTT.

The chain couples TRBV7-9 to TRBJ1-5; D is uncertain. V lost 2 bases to trimming and J lost 5 bases, with 10 bases between them. The CDR3 is 14 amino acids. Germline CDR1 and CDR2: SEHNR and FQNEAQ (reference sequence). The CDR3 DNA sequence: TGTGCCAGCAGCTTAACAACCCTGGATCAGCCCCAGCATTTT. It codes for CASSLTTLDQPQHF.

J is TRBJ1-6 and V is TRBV29-1; weak D call: TRBD1 (5 bases). The length of the CDR3 is 14 residues. V was pared by 7 bases and J by 7 bases, with 17 bases between. Germline loops: CDR1 SQVTM, CDR2 ANQGSEA. CDR3 loop: CSAGESRQNSPLHF. The DNA of the CDR3 is TGCAGCGCGGGGGAGTCCCGCCAGAATTCACCCCTCCACTTT. Using reference TRBV29-1 and TRBJ1-6 for the parts outside the CDR3, the full variable domain is SAVISQKPSRDICQRGTSLTIQCQVDSQVTMMFWYRQQPGQSLTLIATANQGSEATYESGFVIDKFPISRPNLTFSTLTVSNMSPEDSSIYLCSAGESRQNSPLHFGNGTRLTVT.

The rearrangement joins TRBV9 to TRBJ2-3, with 9 bases fitting TRBD2. CDR1 is SGDLS, CDR2 YYNGEE, per germline. CDR3 length: 16 residues. The junction had 3 bases not matched to a gene; V was cut back by 0 bases and J by 1 base. The CDR3 is CASSVDWTSGTDTQYF. Written as DNA, the CDR3 is TGTGCCAGCAGCGTAGACTGGACTAGCGGCACAGATACGCAGTATTTT.

This clone showed up just a few times. The CDR3 DNA is TGTGCCAGCAGCCAGGGAGGGGCAGGGACGGGAGAAAAACTGTTTTTT. It is translated as CASSQGGAGTGEKLFF. V gene TRBV7-2 combines with J gene TRBJ1-4; the D gene is possibly TRBD1 (5 bases). This CDR3 is built from 16 residues. V was trimmed by 5 bases and J by 8 bases, leaving 21 bases between them. Germline-derived CDR1 and CDR2 are SGHTA and FQGNSA.